A selection of T cell receptor beta chains follows, all from one sample in a study of T cell responses to AZD1222 COVID-19 vaccine. Produced via immunoSEQ multiplex PCR; TCRdb's table is partial and in-frame only. Seen here are approximately 80,000 clones, approximately 90% observed once, and the top ten hold around 3.4%. Sequences were derived from peripheral blood, sampled 28 days after the second AZD1222 dose. These receptor sequences come from an adult who received the AZD1222 COVID-19 vaccine. The CDR3 runs from the conserved cysteine through the conserved F or W. Each record gives: D gene, J gene, clone size, V gene, CDR3 DNA, CDR3 protein. The D gene is left open where the match is weak. Rows may omit the clone size; those that give it use once, few, many or a size class.

d_gene: .; j_gene: TRBJ2-2; abundance: .; v_gene: TRBV29-1; CDR3nt: TGCAGCGTTGAAGATGATGGGAGGTGGACCGGGGAGCTGTTTTTT; CDR3aa: CSVEDDGRWTGELFF
d_gene: .; j_gene: TRBJ1-4; abundance: .; v_gene: TRBV5-6; CDR3nt: TGTGCCAGCAGCTCCTCGGGACTTCAAGGAACTAATGAAAAACTGTTTTTT; CDR3aa: CASSSSGLQGTNEKLFF
d_gene: TRBD1; j_gene: TRBJ1-2; abundance: .; v_gene: TRBV3-1/TRBV3-2; CDR3nt: TGTGCCAGCAGCCACAGGGGGAGCAACTATGGCTACACCTTC; CDR3aa: CASSHRGSNYGYTF
d_gene: .; j_gene: TRBJ2-3; abundance: .; v_gene: TRBV4-2; CDR3nt: TGTGCCAGCAGCCAAGGGGGAGGACAGAGATTCGATACGCAGTATTTT; CDR3aa: CASSQGGGQRFDTQYF
d_gene: .; j_gene: TRBJ1-3; abundance: .; v_gene: TRBV6-5; CDR3nt: TGTGCCAGCAGTTACTCGGGGGGTCCCCGAAACACCATATATTTT; CDR3aa: CASSYSGGPRNTIYF
d_gene: TRBD1; j_gene: TRBJ1-6; abundance: .; v_gene: TRBV5-1; CDR3nt: TGCGCCAGCAGCCCGGGACAGGGGTATGGCTCCTATAATTCACCCCTCCACTTT; CDR3aa: CASSPGQGYGSYNSPLHF
d_gene: .; j_gene: TRBJ2-7; abundance: .; v_gene: TRBV5-1; CDR3nt: TGCGCCAGCAGCTTGGACGGGGACCACTCCTACGAGCAGTACTTC; CDR3aa: CASSLDGDHSYEQYF
d_gene: .; j_gene: TRBJ1-2; abundance: .; v_gene: TRBV5-6; CDR3nt: TGTGCCAGCAGCTCCCTCCGAGCCCCAGCTAACTATGGCTACACCTTC; CDR3aa: CASSSLRAPANYGYTF
d_gene: .; j_gene: TRBJ1-6; abundance: .; v_gene: TRBV12-3/TRBV12-4; CDR3nt: TGTGCCAGCAGCCCCCCAGGAGTGAGGACCCTCCACTTT; CDR3aa: CASSPPGVRTLHF
d_gene: .; j_gene: TRBJ2-7; abundance: .; v_gene: TRBV11-3; CDR3nt: TGTGCCAGCAGCTTAGACCGGGCCTACGAGCAGTACTTC; CDR3aa: CASSLDRAYEQYF
d_gene: TRBD2; j_gene: TRBJ2-5; abundance: .; v_gene: TRBV11-3; CDR3nt: TGTGCCAGCAGCCTTGAGACTAGCGGGAGGTTCCAAGAGACCCAGTACTTC; CDR3aa: CASSLETSGRFQETQYF
d_gene: TRBD1; j_gene: TRBJ2-7; abundance: .; v_gene: TRBV7-6; CDR3nt: TGTGCCAGCAGCGCCTGGGACAGAGCCTACGAGCAGTACTTC; CDR3aa: CASSAWDRAYEQYF
d_gene: .; j_gene: TRBJ1-2; abundance: .; v_gene: TRBV29-1; CDR3nt: TGCAGCGTTTGGCCGGGGCTTGGGGACTATGGCTACACCTTC; CDR3aa: CSVWPGLGDYGYTF
d_gene: .; j_gene: TRBJ1-1; abundance: once; v_gene: TRBV19; CDR3nt: TGTGCCAGTAGTACCGGGGGAGGGACAAACACTGAAGCTTTCTTT; CDR3aa: CASSTGGGTNTEAFF
d_gene: .; j_gene: TRBJ2-5; abundance: .; v_gene: TRBV11-1; CDR3nt: TGTGCCAGCAGCCGAGGGGAGACCCAGTACTTC; CDR3aa: CASSRGETQYF
d_gene: TRBD1; j_gene: TRBJ2-2; abundance: .; v_gene: TRBV29-1; CDR3nt: TGCAGCGTCGGAAGGGGACAGTCGAACACCGGGGAGCTGTTTTTT; CDR3aa: CSVGRGQSNTGELFF
d_gene: TRBD2; j_gene: TRBJ2-3; abundance: .; v_gene: TRBV11-1; CDR3nt: TGTGCCAGCAGCCTAGGACTAGCGGGAGCAGATACGCAGTATTTT; CDR3aa: CASSLGLAGADTQYF
d_gene: .; j_gene: TRBJ2-3; abundance: .; v_gene: TRBV27; CDR3nt: TGTGCCAGCAGCTCCAAGAAGGCAGATACGCAGTATTTT; CDR3aa: CASSSKKADTQYF
d_gene: .; j_gene: TRBJ2-1; abundance: .; v_gene: TRBV5-8; CDR3nt: TGTGCCAGCAGCTTAGAGGGGACGACCTACAATGAGCAGTTCTTC; CDR3aa: CASSLEGTTYNEQFF
d_gene: .; j_gene: TRBJ2-2; abundance: .; v_gene: TRBV5-1; CDR3nt: TGCGCCAGCAGTAAGTCGGACAGTCGGAACACCGGGGAGCTGTTTTTT; CDR3aa: CASSKSDSRNTGELFF
d_gene: .; j_gene: TRBJ2-5; abundance: .; v_gene: TRBV11-3; CDR3nt: TGTGCCAGCACCCGGGCCGGGTACCAAGAGACCCAGTACTTC; CDR3aa: CASTRAGYQETQYF
d_gene: .; j_gene: TRBJ1-2; abundance: .; v_gene: TRBV6-5; CDR3nt: TGTGCCAGCACCCCAGAGCCGGGGAGCGGCTACACCTTC; CDR3aa: CASTPEPGSGYTF
d_gene: .; j_gene: TRBJ2-1; abundance: .; v_gene: TRBV21-1; CDR3nt: TGTGCCAGCAGCAAAACAAAAGGTGGACTAGCAGGGGGGTGGCTCTTC; CDR3aa: CASSKTKGGLAGGWLF
d_gene: .; j_gene: TRBJ2-3; abundance: .; v_gene: TRBV13; CDR3nt: TGTGCCAGCAGCCCACCGCCCCCCGGACTCGCTATCACAGATACGCAGTATTTT; CDR3aa: CASSPPPPGLAITDTQYF
d_gene: TRBD2; j_gene: TRBJ2-5; abundance: .; v_gene: TRBV9; CDR3nt: TGTGCCAGCAGCCTCGGGACTAGCGGAAAAGAGACCCAGTACTTC; CDR3aa: CASSLGTSGKETQYF
d_gene: TRBD1; j_gene: TRBJ2-7; abundance: .; v_gene: TRBV6-5; CDR3nt: TGTGCCAGCAGTTCGGACAGGGTGGAAGTCTACGAGCAGTACTTC; CDR3aa: CASSSDRVEVYEQYF
d_gene: .; j_gene: TRBJ1-1; abundance: .; v_gene: TRBV5-5; CDR3nt: TGTGCCAGCAGCTTGGGTACCCACACTGAAGCTTTCTTT; CDR3aa: CASSLGTHTEAFF
d_gene: .; j_gene: TRBJ2-7; abundance: .; v_gene: TRBV5-4; CDR3nt: TGTGCCAGCAGCTTGCGGGGACGGTCATACGAGCAGTACTTC; CDR3aa: CASSLRGRSYEQYF
d_gene: .; j_gene: TRBJ2-7; abundance: .; v_gene: TRBV30; CDR3nt: TGTGCCTGGAGTGGACAGTACGAGCAGTACTTC; CDR3aa: CAWSGQYEQYF
d_gene: TRBD1; j_gene: TRBJ1-5; abundance: once; v_gene: TRBV6-1; CDR3nt: TGTGCCAGCAGTGATCCCACGGGACAGCCAATGTATTATAGCAATCAGCCCCAGCATTTT; CDR3aa: CASSDPTGQPMYYSNQPQHF
d_gene: TRBD2; j_gene: TRBJ2-3; abundance: .; v_gene: TRBV24-1; CDR3nt: TGTGCCACCAGTGTCCCTAATCCTTCGGGGGGTCCCACAGATACGCAGTATTTT; CDR3aa: CATSVPNPSGGPTDTQYF
d_gene: TRBD2; j_gene: TRBJ2-7; abundance: .; v_gene: TRBV10-3; CDR3nt: TGTGCCATCAGCCAAAAAGCGGGGGGATCCTACGAGCAGTACTTC; CDR3aa: CAISQKAGGSYEQYF
d_gene: TRBD1; j_gene: TRBJ1-2; abundance: .; v_gene: TRBV3-1/TRBV3-2; CDR3nt: TGTGCCAGCAGCCAAGAATTGGACAGGACCTATGGCTACACCTTC; CDR3aa: CASSQELDRTYGYTF
d_gene: .; j_gene: TRBJ2-5; abundance: .; v_gene: TRBV11-2; CDR3nt: TGTGCCAGCAGCCCCCCAGGGTACCATGAGACCCAGTACTTC; CDR3aa: CASSPPGYHETQYF
d_gene: .; j_gene: TRBJ1-2; abundance: .; v_gene: TRBV20-1; CDR3nt: TGCAGTGCTAGGGGCATGGATGGCTACACCTTC; CDR3aa: CSARGMDGYTF
d_gene: .; j_gene: TRBJ1-6; abundance: .; v_gene: TRBV10-3; CDR3nt: TGTGCCATCAGTGAACAGGGTGACTCACCCCTCCACTTT; CDR3aa: CAISEQGDSPLHF
d_gene: TRBD1; j_gene: TRBJ1-1; abundance: once; v_gene: TRBV2; CDR3nt: TGTGCCAGCAGACCGGGACAGTTTTACACTGAAGCTTTCTTT; CDR3aa: CASRPGQFYTEAFF
d_gene: .; j_gene: TRBJ1-5; abundance: .; v_gene: TRBV28; CDR3nt: TGTGCCAGCAGCTACCCCGGTCCTAGCAATCAGCCCCAGCATTTT; CDR3aa: CASSYPGPSNQPQHF
d_gene: TRBD1; j_gene: TRBJ2-7; abundance: .; v_gene: TRBV3-1/TRBV3-2; CDR3nt: TGTGCCAGCAGCCGAGGGACAGTCTCCTACGAGCAGTACTTC; CDR3aa: CASSRGTVSYEQYF
d_gene: TRBD1; j_gene: TRBJ2-5; abundance: .; v_gene: TRBV6-5; CDR3nt: TGTGCCAGCAGAGGGGACAGGGGGAGCCAAGAGACCCAGTACTTC; CDR3aa: CASRGDRGSQETQYF
d_gene: .; j_gene: TRBJ2-2; abundance: .; v_gene: TRBV30; CDR3nt: TGTGCCTGGAGTGTAAGTCCAGGGACGAACACCGGGGAGCTGTTTTTT; CDR3aa: CAWSVSPGTNTGELFF